The T cell receptor beta chain described here comes from a study of cytomegalovirus exposure and HLA in healthy donors. Study conclusions and caveats: TCR beta chains numbering roughly 150 were designated cytomegalovirus-associated.

The donors were members of the validation cohort comprising approximately 110 subjects, separate from the roughly 650-subject first cohort. CDR1 and CDR2 from the germline V gene are SGHAT and FQDESV (reference sequence). Trimming took off 3 bases at V and 3 bases at J, with 5 bases between the two ends. CDR3 size: 12 residues. Assay used: immunoSEQ multiplex PCR; TCRdb lists only in-frame clones, some missing. The sample carries about 120,000 clones, 70% to 90% recorded once. As regards this clone: What it recognizes is unknown.

Sequencing was done on a sample of PBMCs. The rearrangement joins TRBV11-1 to TRBJ1-1; D is ambiguous. This TCR came from a woman in her late teens or twenties in good health and CMV-seropositive. In DNA form, the CDR3 reads TGTGCCAGCAGCTTGAGGGACACTGAAGCTTTCTTT. Translated, it gives CASSLRDTEAFF.